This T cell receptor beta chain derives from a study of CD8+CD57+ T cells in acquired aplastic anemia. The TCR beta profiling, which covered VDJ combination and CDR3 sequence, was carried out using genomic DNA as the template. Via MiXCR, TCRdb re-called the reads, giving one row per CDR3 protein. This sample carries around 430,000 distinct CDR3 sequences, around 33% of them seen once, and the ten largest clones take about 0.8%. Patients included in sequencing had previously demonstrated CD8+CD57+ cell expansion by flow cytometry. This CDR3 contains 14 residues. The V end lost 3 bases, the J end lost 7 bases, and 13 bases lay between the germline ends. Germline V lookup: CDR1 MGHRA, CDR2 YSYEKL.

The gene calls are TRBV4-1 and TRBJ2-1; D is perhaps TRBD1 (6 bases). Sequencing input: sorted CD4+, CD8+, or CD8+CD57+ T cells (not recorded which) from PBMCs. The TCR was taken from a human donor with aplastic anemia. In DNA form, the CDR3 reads TGCGCCAGCAGCCAGGTCTACCAGGGGAATGAGCAGTTCTTC. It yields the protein CASSQVYQGNEQFF.